These T cell receptor beta chains were read from a single sample in a study of T cells in Graves' hyperthyroidism and ophthalmopathy. Using its own MiXCR run on the multiplex PCR reads, TCRdb lists one record per CDR3 protein. The table has around 600,000 distinct CDR3 sequences, roughly 15% seen once; the top ten hold around 3.5%. The sequenced material came from blood. Receptors originate from a woman in her 40s with Graves' ophthalmopathy. Each CDR3 is given without its conserved first and last residue. The order of the fields is J gene, V gene, CDR3 protein.

j_call: TRBJ2-4; v_call: TRBV20-1; cdr3_aa: SARDWGQGGSLAKNIQY
j_call: TRBJ2-5; v_call: TRBV7-3; cdr3_aa: ASSLTGQQETQY
j_call: TRBJ2-3; v_call: TRBV20-1; cdr3_aa: SARDTSTGDTQY
j_call: TRBJ1-4; v_call: TRBV16; cdr3_aa: ASSQQGTNEKLF
j_call: TRBJ2-7; v_call: TRBV20-1; cdr3_aa: SARRSMEQSYEQY
j_call: TRBJ2-2; v_call: TRBV6-1; cdr3_aa: ASSEAVRVNTGELF
j_call: TRBJ2-3; v_call: TRBV19; cdr3_aa: ASTATGRSSTDTQY
j_call: TRBJ1-4; v_call: TRBV5-1; cdr3_aa: ASSLGSGRPNEKLF
j_call: TRBJ1-6; v_call: TRBV3-1; cdr3_aa: ASSRVREGPLH
j_call: TRBJ2-7; v_call: TRBV28; cdr3_aa: ASSLSTFQGNYEQY
j_call: TRBJ2-3; v_call: TRBV11-2; cdr3_aa: ASSPRGLAGADTQY
j_call: TRBJ2-1; v_call: TRBV29-1; cdr3_aa: SVAREGYEQF
j_call: TRBJ2-7; v_call: TRBV20-1; cdr3_aa: SAPQAGIRNEQY
j_call: TRBJ2-2; v_call: TRBV7-2; cdr3_aa: ASSLFSGRRGTGELF
j_call: TRBJ2-3; v_call: TRBV3-1; cdr3_aa: ASSQSPILAGGSHTQY
j_call: TRBJ1-4; v_call: TRBV5-5; cdr3_aa: ASSQTATGLATNEKLF
j_call: TRBJ2-7; v_call: TRBV4-1; cdr3_aa: ASSQETVGTTYEQY
j_call: TRBJ2-1; v_call: TRBV16; cdr3_aa: ASSPPGRGMVGQPNNEQF
j_call: TRBJ2-3; v_call: TRBV5-1; cdr3_aa: ASSRGRGDTQY
j_call: TRBJ2-3; v_call: TRBV3-1; cdr3_aa: ASSLPGTASTDTQY
j_call: TRBJ1-2; v_call: TRBV6-1; cdr3_aa: ASSQDTTYGYT
j_call: TRBJ1-2; v_call: TRBV12-3/TRBV12-4; cdr3_aa: ARSSQGNYGYT
j_call: TRBJ1-5; v_call: TRBV18; cdr3_aa: ASSPSGLGRQPQH
j_call: TRBJ2-1; v_call: TRBV7-6; cdr3_aa: ASSSTSGTNNEQF
j_call: TRBJ1-3; v_call: TRBV2; cdr3_aa: ASNRGQGASSGGNTIY
j_call: TRBJ2-7; v_call: TRBV5-1; cdr3_aa: ASSSLAGGGFYEQY
j_call: TRBJ1-1; v_call: TRBV3-1; cdr3_aa: ASSQGFTEAF
j_call: TRBJ1-6; v_call: TRBV18; cdr3_aa: ASFPDRVNSPLH
j_call: TRBJ1-1; v_call: TRBV6-1; cdr3_aa: ASSDSGQPNTEAF
j_call: TRBJ1-4; v_call: TRBV6-1; cdr3_aa: ASRRKTGGLEKLF
j_call: TRBJ2-7; v_call: TRBV18; cdr3_aa: ASSGTAGAYEQY
j_call: TRBJ1-5; v_call: TRBV18; cdr3_aa: ASSPLRDQPQH
j_call: TRBJ1-2; v_call: TRBV6-1; cdr3_aa: ASRGDRGRNYGYT
j_call: TRBJ2-2; v_call: TRBV12-3/TRBV12-4; cdr3_aa: ASSSGATGELF
j_call: TRBJ1-1; v_call: TRBV3-1; cdr3_aa: ASSPRGLSNTEAF
j_call: TRBJ2-3; v_call: TRBV5-8; cdr3_aa: ASSPGGTPPDTQY
j_call: TRBJ1-5; v_call: TRBV6-1; cdr3_aa: ASNEQGLGSNQPQH
j_call: TRBJ2-2; v_call: TRBV3-1; cdr3_aa: ASSQTSGSTGELF
j_call: TRBJ1-2; v_call: TRBV6-2/TRBV6-3; cdr3_aa: ASGQGQLTGYT
j_call: TRBJ1-1; v_call: TRBV6-1; cdr3_aa: ASMGRGPQTEAF
j_call: TRBJ1-1; v_call: TRBV6-1; cdr3_aa: ASRDRGRNTEAF
j_call: TRBJ2-3; v_call: TRBV20-1; cdr3_aa: SARDYDAARTDTQY
j_call: TRBJ2-5; v_call: TRBV5-1; cdr3_aa: ASSPGTSGSYETQY
j_call: TRBJ1-6; v_call: TRBV4-1; cdr3_aa: ASSQDHQGAYSPLH
j_call: TRBJ1-1; v_call: TRBV6-5; cdr3_aa: ASSYSLDRQLMNTEAF
j_call: TRBJ1-5; v_call: TRBV19; cdr3_aa: ASSDRDGRNQPQH
j_call: TRBJ2-7; v_call: TRBV5-1; cdr3_aa: ASSTGGRYEQY
j_call: TRBJ2-4; v_call: TRBV2; cdr3_aa: ASSRSGMGKNIQY
j_call: TRBJ2-1; v_call: TRBV18; cdr3_aa: ASSPPSLLGNEQF
j_call: TRBJ2-1; v_call: TRBV7-6; cdr3_aa: ASSLANMGLPNEQF
j_call: TRBJ1-2; v_call: TRBV4-1; cdr3_aa: ASSERVLTNYGYT
j_call: TRBJ2-2; v_call: TRBV28; cdr3_aa: ASTVGQNTGELF
j_call: TRBJ2-2; v_call: TRBV2; cdr3_aa: ASGGQSLPGELF
j_call: TRBJ2-7; v_call: TRBV3-1; cdr3_aa: ASSMGLAGNYEQY
j_call: TRBJ1-1; v_call: TRBV6-6; cdr3_aa: ASSYSSGQGVRNTEAF
j_call: TRBJ1-3; v_call: TRBV6-1; cdr3_aa: ASGGNTIY
j_call: TRBJ2-3; v_call: TRBV6-1; cdr3_aa: ASQTRAGTDTQY